The 29 T cell receptor beta chains below all came from one sample that was sequenced in a study of T cell responses to AZD1222 COVID-19 vaccine. Repertoires were generated with immunoSEQ multiplex PCR, while TCRdb's copy carries only in-frame clones and drops some. The data contain approximately 100,000 clones, 90% of them singletons. The sequencing here drew on peripheral blood, taken on day 0 of AZD1222 vaccination. Source of these receptors: an adult in good health.

The rearrangement uses TRBV6-2 or TRBV6-3 and TRBJ1-2; 7 positions agree with TRBD1. CDR3 length equals 16 residues. V shed 6 bases, J shed 2 bases, and the junction held 12 bases outside the gene matches. Germline V lookup: CDR1 MNHEY, CDR2 SVGEGT. The CDR3, as DNA: TGTGCCAGCAGCTCTCTCCCCTTACAGGGGAACTATGGCTACACCTTC. Protein product: CASSSLPLQGNYGYTF.

The chain is built from TRBV6-6 and TRBJ2-7; TRBD1 aligns across 7 bases. The J segment lost 5 bases and the V segment lost 10 bases, leaving 20 bases of the junction unmatched. Germline V CDR1 and CDR2: MNHNY, SVGAGI (reference sequence). The CDR3 is 16 amino acids. In DNA form, the CDR3 reads TGTGCCACCGATGTCAGGGGGACCCGTAATGGGGACGAGCAGTACTTC. Its protein product is CATDVRGTRNGDEQYF.

The chain recombines TRBV15 with TRBJ2-7; TRBD2 matches at 11 bases. Germline CDR1 reads LNHNV; CDR2 reads YYDKDF (reference sequence). Trimming cost V 1 base and J 0 bases; bases outside gene matches: 2. The CDR3 has 16 residues. The CDR3 spells CATSRGLAGISYEQYF. CDR3 sequence (DNA): TGTGCCACCAGCAGAGGACTAGCGGGGATCTCCTACGAGCAGTACTTC. Based on the CDR3 plus reference TRBV15 and TRBJ2-7, the full variable domain is DAMVIQNPRYQVTQFGKPVTLSCSQTLNHNVMYWYQQKSSQAPKLLFHYYDKDFNNEADTPDNFQSRRPNTSFCFLDIRSPGLGDTAMYLCATSRGLAGISYEQYFGPGTRLTVT.

The chain links TRBV5-4 to TRBJ1-2; 10 positions agree with TRBD1. Germline V gene data show CDR1 as SGHNT and CDR2 as YYREEE (reference sequence). There are 15 residues in the CDR3. V gave up 4 bases and J gave up 0 bases; unmatched junction bases: 3. Written as DNA, the CDR3 is TGTGCCAGCAGCCCGGGACAGGGGTCTAACTATGGCTACACCTTC. Translated: CASSPGQGSNYGYTF.

V usage is TRBV7-9 and J usage is TRBJ2-1; D possibly corresponds to TRBD1 (6 bases). Germline V gives CDR1 SEHNR, CDR2 FQNEAQ (reference sequence). V lost 4 bases to trimming and J lost 5 bases, with 24 bases between them. The CDR3 is made up of 18 amino acids. The CDR3 DNA reads as TGTGCCAGCAGCTCACTTTCACGAACAGGGCTTCTAAACAATGAGCAGTTCTTC. Translation gives CASSSLSRTGLLNNEQFF.

The V call is TRBV10-3, the J call TRBJ1-2; no clear D. Germline lookup yields CDR1 ENHRY and CDR2 SYGVKD. The CDR3 consists of 12 residues. V lost 10 bases and J 5 bases, leaving 14 bases between the germline ends. CDR3 in DNA: TGTGCCACTCCGAGGGTTTGGTATGGCTACACCTTC. This sequence encodes CATPRVWYGYTF.

The CDR3 DNA reads as TGTGCCAGCAGCTGGACAGGGGGCGATTCCAACCAGTACTTC. Amino acids: CASSWTGGDSNQYF. The chain recombines TRBV6-2 or TRBV6-3 with TRBJ2-7, with 11 bases aligning to TRBD1. V lost 6 bases and J lost 10; bases outside the gene matches: 11. Germline loops: CDR1 MNHEY, CDR2 SVGEGT. The CDR3 spans 14 residues.

The genes are TRBV5-1 and TRBJ2-3, with 10 positions matching TRBD2. Per germline, CDR1 SGHRS and CDR2 YFSETQ. The junction had 7 bases not matched to a gene; V was cut back by 0 bases and J by 0 bases. CDR3 size: 18 residues. In DNA form, the CDR3 reads TGCGCCAGCAGCTTGGCCGGCCTAGCGGGGGCTAGCACAGATACGCAGTATTTT. The encoded protein is CASSLAGLAGASTDTQYF.

V and J are TRBV6-1 and TRBJ2-7; possible D gene TRBD2, 7 bases. This CDR3 has 14 amino acids. Trimming shortened V by 3 bases and J by 3 bases, and 12 bases separated the two germline ends. In germline, CDR1 is MNHNS, CDR2 SASEGT. CDR3 loop: CASSDSGGGYEQYF. The CDR3 bases are TGTGCCAGCAGTGATTCGGGGGGCGGCTACGAGCAGTACTTC.

The chain is built from TRBV4-2 and TRBJ2-7; 10 bases are shared with TRBD2. The length of the CDR3 is 19 residues. The germline CDR1 and CDR2 sequences are LGHNA and YNFKEQ. J was trimmed by 0 bases and V by 1 base; bases with no gene match: 12. This CDR3 reads CASSQVWASGGLSSYEQYF. DNA for the CDR3: TGTGCCAGCAGCCAAGTTTGGGCTAGCGGGGGCCTTAGCTCCTACGAGCAGTACTTC.

The chain couples TRBV28 to TRBJ1-2; 8 bases align to TRBD1. V was pared by 4 bases and J by 4 bases, with 5 bases of the junction left unmatched. The CDR3 extends over 14 amino acids. Germline loops: CDR1 MDHEN, CDR2 SYDVKM. The CDR3 protein is CASSSPGTGYGYTF. The CDR3 coding sequence is TGTGCCAGCAGTTCCCCCGGGACAGGCTATGGCTACACCTTC.

The gene calls are TRBV9 and TRBJ2-3, with 11 bases fitting TRBD1. The CDR3 is made up of 16 amino acids. Germline lookup yields CDR1 SGDLS and CDR2 YYNGEE. The V and J ends lost 4 bases and 2 bases, in that order; junction bases with no gene match: 6. The chain's CDR3 is CASSPRTGGITDTQYF. CDR3 nucleotides: TGTGCCAGCAGCCCCCGGACAGGGGGCATCACAGATACGCAGTATTTT. The full variable domain, its missing parts supplied by reference TRBV9 and TRBJ2-3, is DSGVTQTPKHLITATGQRVTLRCSPRSGDLSVYWYQQSLDQGLQFLIQYYNGEERAKGNILERFSAQQFPDLHSELNLSSLELGDSALYFCASSPRTGGITDTQYFGPGTRLTVL.

The rearrangement joins TRBV19 to TRBJ1-5; D is undetermined. V was cut by 0 bases and J by 0 bases, with 12 bases left in between. Germline CDR1 and CDR2: LNHDA and SQIVND (reference sequence). The CDR3 extends over 17 amino acids. CDR3 sequence: CASSIDGPVYSNQPQHF. Here the CDR3 DNA reads TGTGCCAGTAGTATAGATGGACCGGTTTATAGCAATCAGCCCCAGCATTTT. Full variable domain (missing parts from reference TRBV19 and TRBJ1-5): DGGITQSPKYLFRKEGQNVTLSCEQNLNHDAMYWYRQDPGQGLRLIYYSQIVNDFQKGDIAEGYSVSREKKESFPLTVTSAQKNPTAFYLCASSIDGPVYSNQPQHFGDGTRLSIL.

The chain links TRBV5-4 to TRBJ2-3; perhaps TRBD2 as D (6 bases). V was cut by 4 bases and J by 1 base, with 19 bases left in between. The V gene's germline CDR1 is SGHNT and CDR2 YYREEE (reference sequence). The CDR3 runs to 17 residues. The CDR3 DNA reads as TGTGCCAGCAGCGAGTGGGGGGTATGGTCCCGCACAGATACGCAGTATTTT. Amino acids: CASSEWGVWSRTDTQYF.

The V gene is TRBV7-2, the J gene TRBJ2-2; D possibly corresponds to TRBD2 (5 bases). V lost 7 bases and J lost 6, with 18 bases in between. Germline assignment: CDR1 SGHTA and CDR2 FQGNSA. The CDR3 has 15 residues. The chain's CDR3 is CASTTVGVAAGELFF. CDR3 sequence (DNA): TGTGCCAGCACCACCGTCGGGGTCGCGGCCGGGGAGCTGTTTTTT. Combining the CDR3 with reference TRBV7-2 and TRBJ2-2 gives the whole variable domain GAGVSQSPSNKVTEKGKDVELRCDPISGHTALYWYRQSLGQGLEFLIYFQGNSAPDKSGLPSDRFSAERTGGSVSTLTIQRTQQEDSAVYLCASTTVGVAAGELFFGEGSRLTVL.

This chain uses TRBV5-8 with TRBJ2-3; D might be TRBD1 (6 bases). This CDR3 comprises 15 residues. CDR1 and CDR2 from the germline V gene are SGHTS and YDEGEE. The V and J ends lost 0 bases and 0 bases respectively, with 8 bases between them. The CDR3: CASSLEQGSTDTQYF. Here the CDR3 DNA reads TGTGCCAGCAGCTTGGAGCAGGGGAGCACAGATACGCAGTATTTT.

The rearrangement uses TRBV5-4 and TRBJ1-1; D is ambiguous. V lost 4 bases and J lost 1, with 8 bases in between. The germline V gene encodes CDR1 SGHNT and CDR2 YYREEE (reference sequence). The CDR3 has 13 residues. CDR3 in amino acids: CASSTTENTEAFF. CDR3 nucleotides: TGTGCCAGCAGCACTACAGAGAACACTGAAGCTTTCTTT.

This clone is a singleton in its sample. In nucleotides, the CDR3 is TGTGCCAGCAGCTTAGTAGGAGATCAGCCCCAGCATTTT. This codes for CASSLVGDQPQHF. V usage is TRBV7-9 and J usage is TRBJ1-5; D remains unclear. Germline V gives CDR1 SEHNR, CDR2 FQNEAQ (reference sequence). Deletions cut 1 base from V and 5 bases from J, with 6 bases between. CDR3 length: 13 residues. Together with reference TRBV7-9 and TRBJ1-5, the CDR3 gives the full variable domain: DTGVSQNPRHKITKRGQNVTFRCDPISEHNRLYWYRQTLGQGPEFLTYFQNEAQLEKSRLLSDRFSAERPKGSFSTLEIQRTEQGDSAMYLCASSLVGDQPQHFGDGTRLSIL.

The chain is built from TRBV12-5 and TRBJ2-5; D gene unclear. Germline V gene lookup returns CDR1 LGHNT and CDR2 FRNRAP. Trimming removed 0 bases from V and 7 bases from J, with 6 bases in between. This CDR3 comprises 12 residues. The CDR3 is CASGLVPRTQYF. The CDR3 nucleotides are TGTGCTAGTGGTTTGGTACCACGGACCCAGTACTTC.

The chain has TRBV6-6 and TRBJ2-2, with no clear D. The CDR3 totals 12 residues. Germline V gene data show CDR1 as MNHNY and CDR2 as SVGAGI (reference sequence). Trimming pared 8 bases from V and 5 bases from J, leaving 9 bases between. This CDR3 reads CASSPGTGELFF. The CDR3 region has the DNA TGTGCCAGCTCCCCAGGTACCGGGGAGCTGTTTTTT.

The rearrangement links TRBV7-8 to TRBJ1-5; D gene uncertain. Between the trimmed V and J ends, which lost 5 bases and 8 bases, there was a span of 10 bases. The CDR3 covers 12 residues. Looked up from germline, CDR1 is SGHVS and CDR2 is FQNEAQ. CDR3 region: CASSRPGEPQHF. The CDR3 DNA reads TGTGCCAGCAGCCGACCCGGGGAGCCCCAGCATTTT. Combining the CDR3 with reference TRBV7-8 and TRBJ1-5 gives the whole variable domain GAGVSQSPRYKVAKRGQDVALRCDPISGHVSLFWYQQALGQGPEFLTYFQNEAQLDKSGLPSDRFFAERPEGSVSTLKIQRTQQEDSAVYLCASSRPGEPQHFGDGTRLSIL.

The chain carries TRBV2 and TRBJ2-7; TRBD1 matches at 8 bases. V was clipped by 11 bases and J by 0 bases; unmatched bases: 15. Germline V lookup: CDR1 SNHLY, CDR2 FYNNEI. This CDR3 is 16 amino acids long. The CDR3 region is CALKGDRSSSSYEQYF. CDR3 DNA: TGTGCCCTAAAGGGGGACAGGTCTTCAAGCTCCTACGAGCAGTACTTC.

The chain joins TRBV5-4 to TRBJ1-2, with TRBD1 as a possible D gene (6 bases). The CDR3 runs 15 residues. V was cut by 2 bases and J by 2 bases, with 13 bases left in between. Germline V gene lookup returns CDR1 SGHNT and CDR2 YYREEE (reference sequence). The CDR3, as DNA: TGTGCCAGCAGCTTTAGCCCTGGGGGCAACTATGGCTACACCTTC. Its protein is CASSFSPGGNYGYTF.

The genes are TRBV5-6 and TRBJ2-3, with D possibly TRBD2 on 7 matching bases. Germline CDR1 reads SGHDT; CDR2 reads YYEEEE. The CDR3 covers 15 residues. V lost 3 bases and J 3 bases, leaving 14 bases between the germline ends. CDR3 loop: CASSSGGTRTDTQYF. CDR3 sequence (DNA): TGTGCCAGCAGCTCCGGGGGGACACGAACAGATACGCAGTATTTT. The full variable domain, rest sourced from reference TRBV5-6 and TRBJ2-3, is DAGVTQSPTHLIKTRGQQVTLRCSPKSGHDTVSWYQQALGQGPQFIFQYYEEEERQRGNFPDRFSGHQFPNYSSELNVNALLLGDSALYLCASSSGGTRTDTQYFGPGTRLTVL.

V usage is TRBV29-1 and J usage is TRBJ2-7, with a weak D call TRBD2 (6 bases). Germline V CDR1 and CDR2: SQVTM, ANQGSEA. The CDR3 is 13 amino acids. Trimming removed 4 bases from V and 4 bases from J, with 14 bases in between. The CDR3 nucleotides are TGCAGCGTTGTTACGGACGGGACTTACGAGCAGTACTTC. The encoded protein is CSVVTDGTYEQYF.

This chain connects TRBV12-3 or TRBV12-4 to TRBJ1-5; D unclear. The V gene lost 6 bases and the J gene lost 4 bases, with 10 bases spanning the gap. The CDR3 consists of 13 residues. As DNA, the CDR3 is TGTGCCAGCAGGCGAGGGCGAAATCAGCCCCAGCATTTT. This sequence encodes CASRRGRNQPQHF.

With regard to this clone: Other DNA sequences of this sample code for an identical CDR3. The CDR3 protein is CASSLSQNTEAFF. CDR3 DNA: TGTGCCAGCAGCTTGTCTCAGAACACTGAAGCTTTCTTT. V gene TRBV5-4 combines with J gene TRBJ1-1; unclear D gene. V dropped 1 base and J dropped 1 base, with 5 bases sitting between them. Germline loops: CDR1 SGHNT, CDR2 YYREEE (reference sequence). The CDR3 loop spans 13 amino acids.

This rearrangement joins TRBV2 to TRBJ1-2; D is undetermined. Between the trimmed V and J ends, which lost 1 base and 3 bases, there was a span of 15 bases. This CDR3 contains 16 residues. Germline loops: CDR1 SNHLY, CDR2 FYNNEI. The CDR3 reads CASSEGARAGHYGYTF. The CDR3 DNA sequence: TGTGCCAGCAGTGAAGGGGCTAGGGCAGGTCACTATGGCTACACCTTC.

The chain uses TRBV12-3 or TRBV12-4 and TRBJ1-1; the D is unclear. Trimming cost V 6 bases and J 0 bases, with 5 bases left between them. This CDR3 is built from 12 residues. CDR3 sequence: CASRLVNTEAFF. DNA for the CDR3: TGTGCCAGCAGACTAGTGAACACTGAAGCTTTCTTT.